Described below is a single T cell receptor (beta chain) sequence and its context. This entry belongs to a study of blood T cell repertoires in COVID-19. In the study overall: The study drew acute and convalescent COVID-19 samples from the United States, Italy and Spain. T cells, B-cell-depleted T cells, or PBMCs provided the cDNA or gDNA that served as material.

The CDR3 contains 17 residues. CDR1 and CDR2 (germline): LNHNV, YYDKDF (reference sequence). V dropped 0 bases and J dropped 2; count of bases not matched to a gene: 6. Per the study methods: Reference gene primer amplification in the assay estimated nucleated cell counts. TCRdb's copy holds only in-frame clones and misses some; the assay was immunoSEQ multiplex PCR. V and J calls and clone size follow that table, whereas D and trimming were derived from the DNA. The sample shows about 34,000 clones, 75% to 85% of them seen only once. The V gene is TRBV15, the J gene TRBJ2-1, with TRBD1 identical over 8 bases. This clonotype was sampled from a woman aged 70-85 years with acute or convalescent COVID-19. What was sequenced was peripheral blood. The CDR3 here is CATSRDGGQVAYNEQFF. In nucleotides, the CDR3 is TGTGCCACCAGCAGAGATGGGGGACAGGTGGCCTACAATGAGCAGTTCTTC. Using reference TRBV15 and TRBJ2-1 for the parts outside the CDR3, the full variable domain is DAMVIQNPRYQVTQFGKPVTLSCSQTLNHNVMYWYQQKSSQAPKLLFHYYDKDFNNEADTPDNFQSRRPNTSFCFLDIRSPGLGDTAMYLCATSRDGGQVAYNEQFFGPGTRLTVL.